This T cell receptor beta chain originates from a study of control samples from healthy donors and cancer patients. The CDR3 is 14 amino acids. The germline V and J ends were trimmed by 4 bases and 4 bases, with 11 bases remaining between them. CDR1 SGHDN and CDR2 FVKESK come from the germline V gene. Using immunoSEQ multiplex PCR, the repertoire was profiled, and TCRdb retains in-frame clones only, with some absent. The table has 150,000 to 200,000 clones, 85% to 95% seen once; the top ten hold approximately 1.5%. The sample was blood. This receptor was identified in a woman between 18 and 29 years old in good health. This chain links TRBV14 with TRBJ2-1; D call uncertain. The CDR3 loop is CASSLKQYYNEQFF. The CDR3, as DNA: TGTGCCAGCAGCCTTAAACAGTATTACAATGAGCAGTTCTTC.